The 18 T cell receptor beta chains reported below all come from one sample, sequenced in a study of cytomegalovirus exposure and HLA in healthy donors. 60 Vbeta and 13 Jbeta primers were used in PCR. Libraries were prepared by immunoSEQ multiplex PCR; TCRdb keeps only in-frame clonotypes and omits some of them. The sample shows around 97,000 clones, approximately 9% of them seen only once. The sample was PBMCs. These receptors were obtained from a man over 45 in good health and CMV-seropositive.

In its sample, this clone was seen a few times. CDR3 sequence reads: CASTGGVGYEQYF. The CDR3 nucleotides are TGTGCCAGCACTGGGGGGGTTGGCTACGAGCAGTACTTC. This chain joins TRBV5-6 and TRBJ2-7, with 7 bases aligning to TRBD2. The J segment lost 3 bases and the V segment lost 6 bases, leaving 6 bases of the junction unmatched. CDR1 and CDR2 (germline): SGHDT, YYEEEE. This CDR3 has 13 amino acids.

V and J are TRBV30 and TRBJ2-7, with TRBD2 matching 7 bases. This CDR3 spans 13 amino acids. Germline V CDR1 and CDR2: GTSNPN, SVGIG (reference sequence). Trimming cost V 5 bases and J 4 bases; bases outside gene matches: 8. In nucleotides, the CDR3 is TGTGCCTGGTCAAAATTCGGGGGGTACGAGCAGTACTTC. Translated, it gives CAWSKFGGYEQYF.

This clone was seen many times. The chain uses TRBV7-9 and TRBJ1-1; unclear D gene. Per the germline V gene, CDR1 is SEHNR and CDR2 is FQNEAQ (reference sequence). Trimming left V 1 base short and J 2 bases short, with 8 bases between. This CDR3 has 14 amino acids. The CDR3 sequence: CASSLDYSNTEAFF. The CDR3 DNA is TGTGCCAGCAGCTTAGACTACTCCAACACTGAAGCTTTCTTT.

This clone was counted between two and nine times. V is TRBV9 and J is TRBJ1-1, with D possibly matching TRBD1 (6 bases). Trimming removed 4 bases at V and 3 bases at J, with 13 bases between. CDR3 length: 14 residues. In germline, CDR1 is SGDLS, CDR2 YYNGEE. The CDR3 bases are TGTGCCAGCAGCTCCGGACAGAGAGACACTGAAGCTTTCTTT. The encoded protein is CASSSGQRDTEAFF.

The chain has TRBV6-5 and TRBJ1-2; D gene unclear. V dropped 9 bases and J dropped 4 bases, with 21 bases sitting between them. The CDR3 covers 15 residues. CDR1 and CDR2 from the germline V gene are MNHEY and SVGAGI. For the CDR3, the DNA is TGTGCCAGTGGGAGACGGGCCAAAGGACCCTATGGCTACACCTTC. Protein: CASGRRAKGPYGYTF.

This rearrangement joins TRBV30 to TRBJ2-1; 8 nucleotides align to TRBD2. This CDR3 has 15 residues. With 1 base clipped from V and 9 bases from J, the junction kept 11 bases outside the gene matches. CDR1 and CDR2 from the germline V gene are GTSNPN and SVGIG (reference sequence). The CDR3 nucleotides are TGTGCCTGGAGTGGGGGTAGCGGGACGTTTTCTGAGCAGTTCTTC. It encodes CAWSGGSGTFSEQFF. Drawing the rest from reference TRBV30 and TRBJ2-1, the complete variable domain is SQTIHQWPATLVQPVGSPLSLECTVEGTSNPNLYWYRQAAGRGLQLLFYSVGIGQISSEVPQNLSASRPQDRQFILSSKKLLLSDSGFYLCAWSGGSGTFSEQFFGPGTRLTVL.

This rearrangement joins TRBV19 to TRBJ1-5, with a possible D match to TRBD1 (6 bases). This CDR3 is 14 amino acids long. Trimming stripped 3 bases from V and 9 bases from J, with 15 bases between. The germline V gene has CDR1 LNHDA and CDR2 SQIVND (reference sequence). The CDR3 is CASSISRGPSPQHF. CDR3 in DNA: TGTGCCAGTAGTATCAGCAGGGGCCCTTCGCCCCAGCATTTT.

The chain recombines TRBV5-1 with TRBJ2-7; TRBD2 might be the D (7 bases). This CDR3 comprises 16 residues. Germline CDR1 reads SGHRS; CDR2 reads YFSETQ. V shed 0 bases and J shed 0 bases, with 13 bases lying between them. CDR3 DNA: TGCGCCAGCAGCTTGGCCCCAGGGGAGGGCTCCTACGAGCAGTACTTC. Protein: CASSLAPGEGSYEQYF.

J is TRBJ2-7 and V is TRBV2; D may be TRBD2 (5 bases). Trimming left V 2 bases short and J 0 bases short, with 11 bases between. The V gene's germline CDR1 is SNHLY and CDR2 FYNNEI. There are 15 residues in the CDR3. The CDR3 region has the DNA TGTGCCAGCAGTGAAATCGAGGGATACTCCTACGAGCAGTACTTC. Its protein is CASSEIEGYSYEQYF.

This clone was picked up a small number of times. The chain's CDR3 is CASSSGGWSSYEQYF. The CDR3 DNA is TGTGCCAGCAGTTCAGGAGGGTGGAGCTCCTACGAGCAGTACTTC. The chain links TRBV27 to TRBJ2-7, with a weak D call TRBD2 (6 bases). The CDR3 totals 15 residues. The germline gives CDR1 MNHEY, CDR2 SMNVEV (reference sequence). The ends were cut back, 4 bases at V and 0 bases at J, with 13 bases in the middle.

This clone was observed a few times. This chain connects TRBV19 to TRBJ1-2, with unresolved D. The CDR3 contains 12 residues. V was trimmed by 6 bases and J by 8 bases, leaving 13 bases between them. The germline V gene has CDR1 LNHDA and CDR2 SQIVND (reference sequence). This CDR3 is CASSPRTGGYTF. DNA for the CDR3: TGTGCCAGTAGCCCCCGGACGGGGGGCTACACCTTC.

This clone was observed a few times. This chain connects TRBV7-2 to TRBJ2-7; 7 positions agree with TRBD2. V was clipped by 5 bases and J by 3 bases; unmatched bases: 1. This CDR3 spans 12 amino acids. Germline lookup yields CDR1 SGHTA and CDR2 FQGNSA. The CDR3 loop reads CASSRGGYEQYF. As DNA, the CDR3 is TGTGCCAGCAGCCGCGGGGGCTACGAGCAGTACTTC. The full variable domain, completed using reference TRBV7-2 and TRBJ2-7, is GAGVSQSPSNKVTEKGKDVELRCDPISGHTALYWYRQSLGQGLEFLIYFQGNSAPDKSGLPSDRFSAERTGGSVSTLTIQRTQQEDSAVYLCASSRGGYEQYFGPGTRLTVT.

This clone was counted a few times. The chain carries TRBV2 and TRBJ2-7; a possible D gene is TRBD2 (5 bases). CDR3 length equals 16 residues. Trimming shortened V by 3 bases and J by 9 bases, and 24 bases separated the two germline ends. Per germline, CDR1 SNHLY and CDR2 FYNNEI. DNA of the CDR3: TGTGCCAGCAGTGATGTGTTTTACCTTCCCGGGGTGAGGCAGTACTTC. Its protein product is CASSDVFYLPGVRQYF.

This clone turned up a few times. This rearrangement joins TRBV18 to TRBJ1-1, with D perhaps TRBD1 (5 bases). This CDR3 is 14 amino acids long. Trimming took off 6 bases at V and 5 bases at J, with 16 bases between the two ends. CDR1 and CDR2 (germline): KGHSH, LQKENI. The CDR3 DNA sequence: TGTGCCAGCTCCGAGTTGGGGGGAAATACTGAAGCTTTCTTT. Its protein is CASSELGGNTEAFF.

This clone came up a few times. The genes are TRBV7-6 and TRBJ1-4; 7 bases are shared with TRBD1. CDR3 length: 16 amino acids. Germline V gene sequence: CDR1 SGHVS, CDR2 FNYEAQ. Trimming at V came to 3 bases and at J to 0 bases, leaving 4 bases not matched to a gene. As DNA, the CDR3 is TGTGCCAGCAGCTTGAGACAGGGCGCAACTAATGAAAAACTGTTTTTT. Its translation is CASSLRQGATNEKLFF. The whole variable domain, filled in from reference TRBV7-6 and TRBJ1-4, reads GAGVSQSPRYKVTKRGQDVALRCDPISGHVSLYWYRQALGQGPEFLTYFNYEAQQDKSGLPNDRFSAERPEGSISTLTIQRTEQRDSAMYRCASSLRQGATNEKLFFGSGTQLSVL.

The gene calls are TRBV11-2 and TRBJ1-1; the D is unclear. The V end was cut by 9 bases, the J end by 10 bases, with 18 bases between. The CDR3 runs to 12 residues. The germline V gene encodes CDR1 SGHAT and CDR2 FQNNGV. CDR3 in amino acids: CASSSGRWGAFF. The CDR3 DNA follows: TGTGCCAGTTCGAGCGGACGATGGGGAGCTTTCTTT.

This clone was seen a handful of times. The V call is TRBV5-1, the J call TRBJ2-1; TRBD2 matches 8 bases. With 1 base clipped from V and 0 bases from J, the junction kept 0 bases outside the gene matches. The CDR3 sequence is 15 residues long. Germline values: CDR1 SGHRS, CDR2 YFSETQ. The CDR3 DNA follows: TGCGCCAGCAGCTTGAGCGGGAGCTCCTACAATGAGCAGTTCTTC. Translation gives CASSLSGSSYNEQFF.

The chain links TRBV6-5 to TRBJ1-6; 7 bases are a match to TRBD1. V lost 0 bases, J lost 10 bases, and 6 bases stayed unmatched. The CDR3 is made up of 15 amino acids. Germline values: CDR1 MNHEY, CDR2 SVGAGI. CDR3 amino acids: CASSYSTGLGSPLHF. The DNA for the CDR3 is TGTGCCAGCAGTTACTCGACAGGGTTAGGGTCACCCCTCCACTTT.